The rows below give T cell receptor beta chains drawn from one sample of a study of human T cells and chemical hapten exposure. TCRdb passed the RACE reads through MiXCR, listing each CDR3 protein once. This table has roughly 89,000 distinct CDR3 sequences, around 9.9% appearing once. The sequencing used whole blood, collected in connection with sensitization to the hapten diphenylcyclopropenone (DPC). Receptor source: a woman aged 25-40 years with alopecia areata. Some clones in this sample may be carry-over from other donors' samples. Both conserved end residues are part of each CDR3. D genes are given only for firm matches. Rows give clone size only sometimes, using once, few, many, or a class for an expanded clone.

d_gene	abundance	v_gene	j_gene	CDR3aa	CDR3nt
NA	many	TRBV7-2	TRBJ1-5	CASSLGGVSPQHF	TGTGCCAGCAGCTTGGGGGGCGTTTCGCCCCAGCATTTT
NA	few	TRBV4-3	TRBJ1-1	CASSQGLNEAFF	TGCGCCAGCAGCCAAGGACTAAATGAAGCTTTCTTT
NA	many	TRBV7-2	TRBJ1-3	CASSLGPLVNSGNTIYF	TGTGCCAGCAGCTTAGGGCCTCTAGTAAACTCTGGAAACACCATATATTTT
NA	many	TRBV12-3/TRBV12-4	TRBJ1-2	CASSEPGRNYGYTF	TGTGCCAGCAGTGAACCGGGACGAAACTATGGCTACACCTTC
NA	few	TRBV20-1	TRBJ2-1	CSARDLGSAEQFF	TGCAGTGCTAGGGACTTGGGTAGTGCTGAGCAGTTCTTC
NA	few	TRBV7-2	TRBJ1-6	CASSLVAGEGSPLHF	TGTGCCAGCAGCTTAGTTGCAGGCGAGGGTTCACCCCTCCACTTT
NA	NA	TRBV18	TRBJ1-1	CASSPLKENTEAFF	TGTGCCAGCTCACCACTCAAGGAGAACACTGAAGCTTTCTTT
NA	many	TRBV30	TRBJ1-2	CAWSHRQGSYGYTF	TGTGCCTGGAGCCACCGGCAGGGTAGCTATGGCTACACCTTC
NA	few	TRBV30	TRBJ2-5	CAWSSLLWETQYF	TGTGCCTGGAGTTCCCTTCTCTGGGAGACCCAGTACTTC
NA	NA	TRBV19	TRBJ2-1	CASSMWSVGGSRNEQFF	TGTGCCAGTAGTATGTGGTCAGTGGGGGGCTCTCGAAATGAGCAGTTCTTC
TRBD1	NA	TRBV3-1	TRBJ2-1	CASSQVQGAVGSGEQFF	TGTGCCAGCAGCCAAGTTCAGGGGGCCGTAGGATCCGGTGAGCAGTTCTTC
TRBD1	NA	TRBV18	TRBJ1-4	CASSPGQGLEKLFF	TGTGCCAGCTCACCGGGACAGGGGCTTGAAAAACTGTTTTTT
NA	many	TRBV25-1	TRBJ2-1	CATQPGVSYNEQFF	TGTGCCACCCAACCGGGGGTCTCCTACAATGAGCAGTTCTTC
TRBD2	NA	TRBV28	TRBJ2-7	CASTSGTTYEQYF	TGTGCCAGCACCTCCGGGACTACCTACGAGCAGTACTTC
NA	NA	TRBV28	TRBJ2-3	CASSPADSSTDTQYF	TGTGCCAGCAGTCCCGCTGATTCTAGCACAGATACGCAGTATTTT
NA	few	TRBV10-3	TRBJ1-2	CATTGLSGYTF	TGTGCCACCACAGGGTTAAGCGGCTACACCTTC
NA	few	TRBV6-5	TRBJ2-2	CATRDGANTGELFF	TGTGCCACCCGGGACGGCGCGAACACCGGGGAGCTGTTTTTT
NA	NA	TRBV12-3/TRBV12-4	TRBJ1-2	CASSLIPQTYGYTF	TGTGCCAGCAGTTTAATTCCACAGACCTATGGCTACACCTTC
TRBD1	many	TRBV29-1	TRBJ1-5	CSVGFGTDSNQPQHF	TGCAGCGTGGGGTTCGGGACAGATAGCAATCAGCCCCAGCATTTT
NA	NA	TRBV10-3	TRBJ2-1	CAIASSYNEQFF	TGTGCCATCGCTAGCTCTTACAATGAGCAGTTCTTC
TRBD2	few	TRBV4-1	TRBJ2-1	CASSQVDLGLASYNEQFF	TGCGCCAGCAGCCAAGTGGATTTGGGACTAGCCTCCTACAATGAGCAGTTCTTC
TRBD2	NA	TRBV4-2	TRBJ2-1	CASSLGLVGVNEQFF	TGTGCCAGCAGCCTGGGACTAGTGGGAGTAAATGAGCAGTTCTTC
NA	NA	TRBV29-1	TRBJ2-5	CSVFLQTQYF	TGCAGCGTCTTCCTCCAGACCCAGTACTTC
NA	many	TRBV18	TRBJ1-2	CASSPPGQILNYGYTF	TGTGCCAGCTCACCACCAGGACAGATCCTTAACTATGGCTACACCTTC
NA	NA	TRBV9	TRBJ1-5	CASSVSSNQPQHF	TGTGCCAGCAGCGTGAGTAGCAATCAGCCCCAGCATTTT
NA	NA	TRBV10-3	TRBJ2-3	CAISGAGRAIRF	TGTGCCATCAGCGGGGCTGGACGGGCGATTCGTTTT
NA	few	TRBV29-1	TRBJ1-2	CSVSKDYGYTF	TGCAGCGTATCTAAGGACTATGGCTACACCTTC